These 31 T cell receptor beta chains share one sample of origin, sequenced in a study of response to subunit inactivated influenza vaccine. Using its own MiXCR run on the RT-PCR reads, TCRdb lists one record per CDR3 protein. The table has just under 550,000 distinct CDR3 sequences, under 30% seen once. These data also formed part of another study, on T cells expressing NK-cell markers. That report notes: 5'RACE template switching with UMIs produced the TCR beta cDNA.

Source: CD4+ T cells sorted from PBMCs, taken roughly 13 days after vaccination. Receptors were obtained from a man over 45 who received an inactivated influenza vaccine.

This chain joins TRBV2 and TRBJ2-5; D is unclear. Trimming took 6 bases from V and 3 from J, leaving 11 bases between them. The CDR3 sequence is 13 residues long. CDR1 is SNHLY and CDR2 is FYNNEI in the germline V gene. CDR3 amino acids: CASSRRREETQYF. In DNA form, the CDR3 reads TGTGCCAGCAGCCGGCGACGGGAAGAGACCCAGTACTTC.

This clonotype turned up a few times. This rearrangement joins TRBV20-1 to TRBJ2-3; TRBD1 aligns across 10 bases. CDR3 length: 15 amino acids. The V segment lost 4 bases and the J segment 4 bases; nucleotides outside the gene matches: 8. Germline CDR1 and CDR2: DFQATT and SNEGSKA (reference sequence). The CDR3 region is CSATTTGGNADTQYF. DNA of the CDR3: TGCAGTGCTACAACGACAGGGGGCAACGCAGATACGCAGTATTTT.

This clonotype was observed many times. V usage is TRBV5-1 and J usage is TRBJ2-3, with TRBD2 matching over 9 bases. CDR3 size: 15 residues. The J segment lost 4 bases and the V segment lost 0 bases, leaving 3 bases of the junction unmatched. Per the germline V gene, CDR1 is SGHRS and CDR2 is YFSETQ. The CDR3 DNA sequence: TGCGCCAGCAGCTTGGGGACTAGCGTACCAGATACGCAGTATTTT. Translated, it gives CASSLGTSVPDTQYF.

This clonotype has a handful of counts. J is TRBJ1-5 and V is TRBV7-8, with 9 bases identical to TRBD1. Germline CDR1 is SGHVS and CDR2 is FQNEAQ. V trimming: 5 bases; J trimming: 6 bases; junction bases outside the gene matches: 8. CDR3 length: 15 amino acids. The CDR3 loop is CASSADRGRTQPQHF. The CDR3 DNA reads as TGTGCCAGCAGCGCGGACAGGGGCCGTACTCAGCCCCAGCATTTT.

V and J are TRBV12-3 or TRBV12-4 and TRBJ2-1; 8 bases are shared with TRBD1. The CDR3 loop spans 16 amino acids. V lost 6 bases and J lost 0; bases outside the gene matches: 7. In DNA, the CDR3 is TGTGCCAGCAGCCGCGGACAGGGAAACTCCTACAATGAGCAGTTCTTC. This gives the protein CASSRGQGNSYNEQFF.

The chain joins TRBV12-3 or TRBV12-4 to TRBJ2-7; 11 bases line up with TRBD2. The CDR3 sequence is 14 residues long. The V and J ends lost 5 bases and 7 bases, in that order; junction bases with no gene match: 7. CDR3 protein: CASSRLAGMGEQYF. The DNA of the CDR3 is TGTGCCAGCAGTCGACTAGCGGGAATGGGGGAGCAGTACTTC.

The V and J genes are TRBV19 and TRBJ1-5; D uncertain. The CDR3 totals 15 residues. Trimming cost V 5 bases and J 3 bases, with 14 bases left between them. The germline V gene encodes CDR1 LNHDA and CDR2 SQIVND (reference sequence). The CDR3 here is CASSLPRPNNQPQHF. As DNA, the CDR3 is TGTGCCAGTAGTTTACCCAGACCGAACAATCAGCCCCAGCATTTT.

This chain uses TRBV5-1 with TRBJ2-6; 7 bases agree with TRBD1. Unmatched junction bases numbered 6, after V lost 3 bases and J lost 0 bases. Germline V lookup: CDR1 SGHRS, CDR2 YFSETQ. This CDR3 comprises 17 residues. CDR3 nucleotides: TGCGCCAGCAGCTCGAGACAGGGCCGCTCTGGGGCCAACGTCCTGACTTTC. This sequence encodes CASSSRQGRSGANVLTF.

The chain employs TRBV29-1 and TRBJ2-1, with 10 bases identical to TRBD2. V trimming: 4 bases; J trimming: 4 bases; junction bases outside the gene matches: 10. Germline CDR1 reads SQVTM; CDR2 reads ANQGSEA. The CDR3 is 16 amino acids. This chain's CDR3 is CSVVVGTSAKYNEQFF. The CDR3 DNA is TGCAGCGTTGTAGTCGGGACTAGCGCGAAATACAATGAGCAGTTCTTC.

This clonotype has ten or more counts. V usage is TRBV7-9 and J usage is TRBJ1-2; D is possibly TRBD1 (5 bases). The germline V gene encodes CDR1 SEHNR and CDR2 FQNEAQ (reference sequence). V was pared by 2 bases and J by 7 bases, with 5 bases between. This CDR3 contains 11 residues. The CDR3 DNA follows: TGTGCCAGCAGCTTACAGGGTGGCTACACCTTC. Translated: CASSLQGGYTF.

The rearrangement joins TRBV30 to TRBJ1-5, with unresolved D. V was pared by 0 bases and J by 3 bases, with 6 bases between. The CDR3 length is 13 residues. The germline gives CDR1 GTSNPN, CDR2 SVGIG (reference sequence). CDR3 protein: CAWSVSLNQPQHF. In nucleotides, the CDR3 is TGTGCCTGGAGTGTAAGCCTCAATCAGCCCCAGCATTTT.

The CDR3: CATSPSSGGTETQYF. In DNA, the CDR3 is TGTGCCACCAGTCCCTCTAGCGGGGGAACGGAGACCCAGTACTTC. V and J are TRBV15 and TRBJ2-5, with 10 bases that match TRBD2. The germline CDR1 and CDR2 sequences are LNHNV and YYDKDF (reference sequence). The CDR3 has 15 residues. The V gene end was trimmed by 6 bases and the J gene end by 5 bases; junction bases not matched to a gene: 9.

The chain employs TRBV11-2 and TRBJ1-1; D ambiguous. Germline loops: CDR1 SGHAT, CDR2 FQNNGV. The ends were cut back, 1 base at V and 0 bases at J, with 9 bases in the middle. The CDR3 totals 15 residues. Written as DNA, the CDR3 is TGTGCCAGCAGCTTAGTACTCTCACTGAACACTGAAGCTTTCTTT. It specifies CASSLVLSLNTEAFF.

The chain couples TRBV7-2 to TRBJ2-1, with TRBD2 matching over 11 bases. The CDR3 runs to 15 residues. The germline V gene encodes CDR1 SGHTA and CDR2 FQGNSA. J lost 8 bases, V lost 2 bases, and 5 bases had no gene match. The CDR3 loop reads CASSLWLAGGHEQFF. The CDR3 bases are TGTGCCAGCAGCTTATGGCTAGCGGGAGGTCATGAGCAGTTCTTC.

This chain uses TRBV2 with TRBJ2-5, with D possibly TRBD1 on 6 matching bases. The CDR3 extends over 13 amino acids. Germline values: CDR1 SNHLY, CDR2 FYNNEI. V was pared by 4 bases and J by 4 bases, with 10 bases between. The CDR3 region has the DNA TGTGCCAGCAGTGCGGGCAGGGGAGAGACCCAGTACTTC. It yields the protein CASSAGRGETQYF.

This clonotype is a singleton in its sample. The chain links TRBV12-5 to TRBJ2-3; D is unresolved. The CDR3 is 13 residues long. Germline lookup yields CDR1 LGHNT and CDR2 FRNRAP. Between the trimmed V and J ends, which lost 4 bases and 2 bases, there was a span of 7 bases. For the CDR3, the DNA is TGTGCTAGTGGTTCCGGACCCACAGATACGCAGTATTTT. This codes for CASGSGPTDTQYF. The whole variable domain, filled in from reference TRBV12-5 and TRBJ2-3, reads DARVTQTPRHKVTEMGQEVTMRCQPILGHNTVFWYRQTMMQGLELLAYFRNRAPLDDSGMPKDRFSAEMPDATLATLKIQPSEPRDSAVYFCASGSGPTDTQYFGPGTRLTVL.

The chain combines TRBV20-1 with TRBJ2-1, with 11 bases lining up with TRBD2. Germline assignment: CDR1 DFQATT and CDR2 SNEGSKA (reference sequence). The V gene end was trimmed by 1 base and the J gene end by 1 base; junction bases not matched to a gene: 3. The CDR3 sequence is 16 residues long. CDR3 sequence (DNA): TGCAGTGCTAGAGTGGTAGCGGGAGGGTCCTACAATGAGCAGTTCTTC. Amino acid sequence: CSARVVAGGSYNEQFF.

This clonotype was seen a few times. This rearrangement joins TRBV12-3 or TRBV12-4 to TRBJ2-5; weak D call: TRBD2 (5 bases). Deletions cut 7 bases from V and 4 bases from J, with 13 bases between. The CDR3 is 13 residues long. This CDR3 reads CASNTRGGETQYF. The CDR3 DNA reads TGTGCCAGCAATACACGGGGTGGAGAGACCCAGTACTTC.

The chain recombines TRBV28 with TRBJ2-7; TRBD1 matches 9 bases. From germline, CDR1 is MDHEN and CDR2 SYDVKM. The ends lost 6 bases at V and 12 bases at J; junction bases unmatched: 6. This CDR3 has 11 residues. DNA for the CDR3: TGTGCCAGCAGCTACGGGACAGGGTGGTACTTC. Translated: CASSYGTGWYF.

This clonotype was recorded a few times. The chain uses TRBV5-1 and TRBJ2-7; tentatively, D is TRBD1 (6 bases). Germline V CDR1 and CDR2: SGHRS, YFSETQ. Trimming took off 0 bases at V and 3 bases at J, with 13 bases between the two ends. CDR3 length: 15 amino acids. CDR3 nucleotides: TGCGCCAGCAGCTTGGGGCACAGGGCCCTCTACGAGCAGTACTTC. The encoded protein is CASSLGHRALYEQYF.

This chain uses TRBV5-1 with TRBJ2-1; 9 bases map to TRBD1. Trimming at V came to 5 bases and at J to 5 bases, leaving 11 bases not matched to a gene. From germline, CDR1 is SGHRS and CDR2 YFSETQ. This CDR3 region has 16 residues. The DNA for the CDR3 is TGCGCCAGCAGGGGACAGGGTGGGTTAAGGAACAATGAGCAGTTCTTC. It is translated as CASRGQGGLRNNEQFF.

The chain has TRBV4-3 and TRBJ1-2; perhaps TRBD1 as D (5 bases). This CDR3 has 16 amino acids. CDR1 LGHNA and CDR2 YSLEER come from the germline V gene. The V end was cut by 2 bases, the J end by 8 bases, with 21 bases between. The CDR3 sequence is CASSQPLEGRVRGYTF. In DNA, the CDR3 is TGCGCCAGCAGCCAACCCCTTGAGGGCAGGGTACGAGGCTACACCTTC.

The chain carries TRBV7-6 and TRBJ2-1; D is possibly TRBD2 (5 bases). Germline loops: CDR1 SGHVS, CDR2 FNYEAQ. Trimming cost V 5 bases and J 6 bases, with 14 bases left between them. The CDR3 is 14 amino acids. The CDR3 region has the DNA TGTGCCAGCAGCCTACAAATACTAGGCAATGAGCAGTTCTTC. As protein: CASSLQILGNEQFF. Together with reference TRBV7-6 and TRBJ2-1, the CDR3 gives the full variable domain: GAGVSQSPRYKVTKRGQDVALRCDPISGHVSLYWYRQALGQGPEFLTYFNYEAQQDKSGLPNDRFSAERPEGSISTLTIQRTEQRDSAMYRCASSLQILGNEQFFGPGTRLTVL.

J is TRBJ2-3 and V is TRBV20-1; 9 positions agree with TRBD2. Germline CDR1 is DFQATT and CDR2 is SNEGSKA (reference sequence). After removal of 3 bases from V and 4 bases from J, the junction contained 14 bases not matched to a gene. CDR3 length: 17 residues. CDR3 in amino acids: CSARGLRVSGRSDTQYF. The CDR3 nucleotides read TGCAGTGCTAGGGGGCTACGTGTAAGCGGGAGGTCAGATACGCAGTATTTT.

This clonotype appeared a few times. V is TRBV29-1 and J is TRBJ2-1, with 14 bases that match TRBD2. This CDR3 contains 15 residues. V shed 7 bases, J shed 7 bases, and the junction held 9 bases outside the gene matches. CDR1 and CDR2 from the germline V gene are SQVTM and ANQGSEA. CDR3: CSARSGTSGGNEQFF. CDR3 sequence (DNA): TGCAGCGCAAGGTCCGGGACTAGCGGGGGTAATGAGCAGTTCTTC.

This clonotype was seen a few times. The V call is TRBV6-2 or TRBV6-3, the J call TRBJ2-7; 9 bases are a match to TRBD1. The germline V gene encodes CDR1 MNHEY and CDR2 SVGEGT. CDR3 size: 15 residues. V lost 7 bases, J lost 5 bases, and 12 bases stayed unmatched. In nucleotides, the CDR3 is TGTGCCAGCACCACCCCCCGGGACAGGGTACACGAGCAGTACTTC. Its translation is CASTTPRDRVHEQYF.

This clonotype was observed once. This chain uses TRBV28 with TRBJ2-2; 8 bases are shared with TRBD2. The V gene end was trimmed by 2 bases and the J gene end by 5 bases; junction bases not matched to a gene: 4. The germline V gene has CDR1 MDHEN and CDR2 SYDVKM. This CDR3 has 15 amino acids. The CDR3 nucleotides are TGTGCCAGCAGTTTAAGCGGGAGTCTAACCGGGGAGCTGTTTTTT. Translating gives CASSLSGSLTGELFF.

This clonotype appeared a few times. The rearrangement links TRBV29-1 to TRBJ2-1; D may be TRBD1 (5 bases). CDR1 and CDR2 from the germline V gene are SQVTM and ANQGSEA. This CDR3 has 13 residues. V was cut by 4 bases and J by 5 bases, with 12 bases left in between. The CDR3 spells CSVVARVHNEQFF. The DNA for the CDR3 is TGCAGCGTTGTGGCCAGGGTTCACAATGAGCAGTTCTTC.

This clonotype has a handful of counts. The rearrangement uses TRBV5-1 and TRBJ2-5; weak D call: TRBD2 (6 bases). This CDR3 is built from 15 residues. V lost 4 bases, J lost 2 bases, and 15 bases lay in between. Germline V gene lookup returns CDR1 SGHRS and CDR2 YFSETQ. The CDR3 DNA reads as TGCGCCAGCAGCAAGGGACCCGGACTACAAGAGACCCAGTACTTC. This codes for CASSKGPGLQETQYF.

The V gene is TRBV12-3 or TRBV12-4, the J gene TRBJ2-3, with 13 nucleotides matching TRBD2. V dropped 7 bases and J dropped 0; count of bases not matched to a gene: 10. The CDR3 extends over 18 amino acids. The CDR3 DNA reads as TGTGCCAGCAAATGGGCCGGGACTAGCGGGGCTAGCACAGATACGCAGTATTTT. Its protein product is CASKWAGTSGASTDTQYF.

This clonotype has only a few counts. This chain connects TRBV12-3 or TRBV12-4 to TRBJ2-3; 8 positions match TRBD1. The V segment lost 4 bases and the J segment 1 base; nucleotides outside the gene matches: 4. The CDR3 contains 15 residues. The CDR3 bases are TGTGCCAGCAGTTCCCGACAGGGGCGCACAGATACGCAGTATTTT. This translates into CASSSRQGRTDTQYF.